This T cell receptor beta chain was found in a study of OX40 agonist ivuxolimab in advanced cancers. Study as a whole: Patients were over 65% male with ages roughly 23 to 90, mean 60.

Clones were read by immunoSEQ multiplex PCR, and TCRdb kept only the in-frame ones, dropping some. Among tens of thousands of clones, approximately 86% were seen once, and the ten largest hold 11%. V lost 2 bases, J lost 8 bases, and 12 bases lay in between. Germline-derived CDR1 and CDR2 are MNHEY and SMNVEV (reference sequence). The CDR3 is 14 residues long. The input for sequencing was CD4+ or CD8+ T cells sorted from blood, taken in a trial of the OX40 agonist ivuxolimab. The chain combines TRBV27 with TRBJ1-4; D gene ambiguous. This receptor was taken from an adult with an advanced solid tumor such as melanoma, head and neck, liver or kidney cancer. The CDR3 sequence: CASSLVSSGEKLFF. The CDR3 bases are TGTGCCAGCAGTTTAGTTTCAAGTGGGGAAAAACTGTTTTTT.